Sequencing of this T cell receptor (beta chain) was carried out in a study of metastatic and nonmetastatic thyroid tumors. For the study at large: Malignant thyroid and benign thyroid patients provided blood and tumor or nodule tissue whose repertoires were compared. Whole-study results and caveats: Benign nodules reportedly had significantly lower TCR beta diversity than malignant thyroid tumors in blood and tumor.

Not a single patient had been given any form of treatment at any point before undergoing thyroid surgery. Authors' data handling: The authors used CDR3 differences across clinicopathological groups to build a distant-metastasis classifier for papillary thyroid cancer. TCRdb re-called the PCR reads via MiXCR. These V and J calls derive from TCRdb rather than the authors' analysis. Seen here are 4,500 or so clones, roughly a third observed once, and the top ten hold around a fifth. Notes on this clone: Its antigen is not known.

V lost 5 bases, J lost 2 bases, and 6 bases stayed unmatched. Germline V gives CDR1 DFQATT, CDR2 SNEGSKA (reference sequence). This CDR3 region has 13 residues. Sequencing input: adjacent normal tissue. This chain uses TRBV20-1 with TRBJ2-7, with 7 positions matching TRBD1. The TCR comes from a female donor with papillary thyroid cancer or a benign thyroid nodule (not recorded which). Some clones in this sample may be carry-over from other donors' samples. As DNA, the CDR3 is TGCAGTGCTGTCGGACAGGCTACCTACGAGCAGTACTTC. As protein: CSAVGQATYEQYF.